The 13 T cell receptor beta chains in this list originate from one sample, sequenced in a study of CD8+CD57+ T cells in acquired aplastic anemia. TCR beta VDJ and CDR3 profiles were obtained from a genomic DNA template. TCRdb reprocessed the reads with MiXCR, giving one entry per CDR3 protein. The profile shows approximately 130,000 distinct CDR3 sequences, 45% to 60% of them singletons. Individuals selected for sequencing had exhibited CD8+CD57+ cell expansion on flow cytometry. The sample taken for sequencing was sorted CD4+, CD8+, or CD8+CD57+ T cells (not recorded which) from PBMCs. The receptors come from a human donor with aplastic anemia.

This chain links TRBV2 with TRBJ1-2, with TRBD1 matching 7 bases. CDR1 and CDR2 from the germline V gene are SNHLY and FYNNEI. CDR3 length equals 11 residues. Trimming at V came to 8 bases and at J to 13 bases, leaving 10 bases not matched to a gene. The chain's CDR3 is CASGQGVASTF. CDR3 in DNA: TGTGCCAGCGGGCAGGGGGTAGCGAGCACCTTC.

Note on this clonotype: This is likely a read error, given that the CDR3 carries no conserved phenylalanine or tryptophan at its end. The rearrangement links TRBV10-1 to TRBJ2-6, with 8 bases identical to TRBD1. Germline V gives CDR1 WNHNN, CDR2 SYGVQD (reference sequence). Trimming removed 3 bases from V and 2 bases from J; junction bases left unmatched: 3. This CDR3 has 16 amino acids. The DNA of the CDR3 is TGCGCCAGCAGTGAAGGACAGGGCGCTGGGGCCAACGTCCTGACTCTC. This translates into CASSEGQGAGANVLTL.

The CDR3 bases are TGTGCCACCAGCAGAGGGCCAGAAGGCTCTGAAGCTTTCTTT. Translated, it gives CATSRGPEGSEAFF. The chain recombines TRBV15 with TRBJ1-1, with unresolved D. The CDR3 runs 14 residues. The ends were cut back, 1 base at V and 6 bases at J, with 12 bases in the middle. The germline CDR1 and CDR2 sequences are LNHNV and YYDKDF (reference sequence).

On this clonotype itself: The junction and the germline gene differ at one end; a read error may be behind it. The V and J genes are TRBV7-9 and TRBJ1-2; possibly TRBD1 for D (6 bases). Germline V gene data show CDR1 as SEHNR and CDR2 as FQNEAQ (reference sequence). This CDR3 spans 15 amino acids. The CDR3 loop reads CASSLGQGPNYGYSF. The CDR3 DNA reads as TGTGCCAGCAGCTTAGGGCAGGGGCCAAACTATGGCTACAGCTTC.

Ten or more counts support this clonotype. This rearrangement joins TRBV5-6 to TRBJ2-7; D remains ambiguous. Germline CDR1 is SGHDT and CDR2 is YYEEEE. The ends were cut back, 4 bases at V and 4 bases at J, with 21 bases in the middle. The CDR3 totals 16 residues. CDR3 region: CASSNGQQLRRYEQYF. DNA for the CDR3: TGTGCCAGCAGCAACGGGCAACAGCTGAGGCGGTACGAGCAGTACTTC.

The chain joins TRBV7-9 to TRBJ1-5; D unclear. Germline values: CDR1 SEHNR, CDR2 FQNEAQ (reference sequence). V lost 4 bases and J lost 7, with 5 bases in between. The CDR3 spans 11 residues. CDR3 sequence: CASSSGQPQHF. The CDR3, as DNA: TGTGCCAGCAGCTCTGGACAGCCCCAGCATTTT. The whole variable domain, filled in from reference TRBV7-9 and TRBJ1-5, reads DTGVSQNPRHKITKRGQNVTFRCDPISEHNRLYWYRQTLGQGPEFLTYFQNEAQLEKSRLLSDRFSAERPKGSFSTLEIQRTEQGDSAMYLCASSSGQPQHFGDGTRLSIL.

This clonotype was recorded a few times. This chain uses TRBV4-1 with TRBJ1-1; D is possibly TRBD1 (5 bases). The V gene's germline CDR1 is MGHRA and CDR2 YSYEKL. The CDR3 contains 14 residues. Trimming shortened V by 6 bases and J by 5 bases, and 16 bases separated the two germline ends. CDR3 bases: TGCGCCAGCAGAGGATTGACAGCGGGGACTGAAGCTTTCTTT. It is translated as CASRGLTAGTEAFF.

This chain joins TRBV2 and TRBJ1-1; tentative D call: TRBD1 (6 bases). CDR3 length equals 11 residues. Germline lookup yields CDR1 SNHLY and CDR2 FYNNEI. Between the trimmed V and J ends, which lost 5 bases and 8 bases, there was a span of 9 bases. The chain's CDR3 is CASSYDREAFF. The CDR3 DNA reads TGTGCCAGCAGTTACGACAGGGAAGCTTTCTTT.

The chain couples TRBV29-1 to TRBJ2-7, with D possibly matching TRBD2 (5 bases). CDR1 is SQVTM, CDR2 ANQGSEA, per germline. V lost 0 bases and J lost 3, with 21 bases in between. The CDR3 runs 17 residues. CDR3 DNA sequence: TGCAGCGTTGAAGATGACTTAGCTAGCAGAGAGTACTACGAGCAGTACTTC. Translated: CSVEDDLASREYYEQYF.

In this sample, this clonotype turned up once. The V gene is TRBV7-6, the J gene TRBJ1-1; 7 bases align to TRBD1. The germline V gene encodes CDR1 SGHVS and CDR2 FNYEAQ. V lost 4 bases, J lost 5 bases, and 4 bases stayed unmatched. This CDR3 is 13 amino acids long. In DNA form, the CDR3 reads TGTGCCAGCAGCTCAGAGGACAGGACTGAAGCTTTCTTT. Protein sequence: CASSSEDRTEAFF. Filled out from reference TRBV7-6 and TRBJ1-1, the complete variable domain reads GAGVSQSPRYKVTKRGQDVALRCDPISGHVSLYWYRQALGQGPEFLTYFNYEAQQDKSGLPNDRFSAERPEGSISTLTIQRTEQRDSAMYRCASSSEDRTEAFFGQGTRLTVV.

This clonotype was seen many times. This chain connects TRBV14 to TRBJ1-2, with D possibly TRBD1 on 5 matching bases. The V end lost 2 bases, the J end lost 3 bases, and 7 bases lay between the germline ends. The germline gives CDR1 SGHDN, CDR2 FVKESK. The CDR3 length is 13 residues. This CDR3 reads CASSQTGYYGYTF. CDR3 DNA sequence: TGTGCCAGCAGCCAAACAGGATACTATGGCTACACCTTC. Based on the CDR3 plus reference TRBV14 and TRBJ1-2, the full variable domain is EAGVTQFPSHSVIEKGQTVTLRCDPISGHDNLYWYRRVMGKEIKFLLHFVKESKQDESGMPNNRFLAERTGGTYSTLKVQPAELEDSGVYFCASSQTGYYGYTFGSGTRLTVV.

This clonotype was seen at least ten times. The chain links TRBV11-1 to TRBJ1-5, with D perhaps matching TRBD1 (5 bases). Trimming shortened V by 4 bases and J by 2 bases, and 15 bases separated the two germline ends. The CDR3 has 16 residues. Germline values: CDR1 SGHAT, CDR2 FQDESV (reference sequence). The CDR3 loop reads CASSSSGGSRNQPQHF. CDR3 DNA: TGTGCCAGCAGCTCGAGTGGGGGTTCTCGCAATCAGCCCCAGCATTTT.

V is TRBV27 and J is TRBJ2-7, with D possibly TRBD2 on 6 matching bases. Germline V gives CDR1 MNHEY, CDR2 SMNVEV (reference sequence). V gave up 2 bases and J gave up 7 bases, with 12 bases separating them. The CDR3 loop spans 13 amino acids. DNA of the CDR3: TGTGCCAGCAGTTTAGGGGGGATTGGGGAGCAGTACTTC. Protein product: CASSLGGIGEQYF.